This T cell receptor beta chain was sequenced during a study of shared clonotypes between healthy human individuals. Overall study findings and caveats: Non-shared clonotypes displayed generation probabilities falling below those of clonotypes present in all four donors. Only a few donors were included, so the genetic and exposure-history diversity represented was limited. Memory subsets generally showed lower estimated richness than naive subsets.

Comment on this clone: The antigen is not known. The same CDR3 also results from other DNA sequences found in this sample.

Several immunoSEQ plates held equal portions of the genomic DNA taken from each subset. Some clones are missing from TCRdb's copy, which holds only in-frame ones; the method was immunoSEQ multiplex PCR. The table lists some 2.1 million clones, 85% to 95% of them singletons. Trimming took 6 bases from V and 8 from J, leaving 10 bases between them. Germline assignment: CDR1 WSHSY and CDR2 SAAADI. The length of the CDR3 is 11 residues. This sequence joins TRBV10-2 and TRBJ1-2; no reliable D call. Sequenced input: naive CD4+ T cells sorted from blood. Subset meaning: CD45RA+ positively selected. This TCR came from a man aged 18 to 29 in good health. The CDR3 coding sequence is TGCGCCAGCAGCCCCAATTACGGCTACACCTTC. It encodes CASSPNYGYTF.